This passage covers 27 T cell receptor beta chains from one sample sequenced in a study of T-cell reconstitution after alpha-beta-depleted transplantation in children. TCRbeta library preparation incorporated unique molecular identifiers. Using its own MiXCR run on the PCR reads, TCRdb lists one record per CDR3 protein. The table has 600,000 to 800,000 distinct CDR3 sequences, about 12% seen once; the top ten hold 0.75% to 0.85%. This specimen was PBMCs, taken before TCRalphabeta/CD19-depleted stem cell transplant. The source is a girl aged 2-15 years with congenital amegakaryocytic thrombocytopenia, due to receive a stem cell transplant.

This clonotype was seen ten or more times. V gene TRBV20-1 combines with J gene TRBJ1-2; D perhaps matches TRBD1 (5 bases). This CDR3 spans 12 amino acids. The germline gives CDR1 DFQATT, CDR2 SNEGSKA (reference sequence). V was trimmed by 3 bases and J by 3 bases, leaving 8 bases between them. CDR3 DNA sequence: TGCAGTGCTAGGAGAGGGGACTATGGCTACACCTTC. Its translation: CSARRGDYGYTF.

At least ten counts were recorded for this clonotype. The chain is built from TRBV4-1 and TRBJ2-2, with unresolved D. The V end lost 2 bases, the J end lost 6 bases, and 19 bases lay between the germline ends. The CDR3 covers 17 residues. Germline-derived CDR1 and CDR2 are MGHRA and YSYEKL. CDR3 amino acids: CASSQPTPALSAGELFF. The CDR3, as DNA: TGCGCCAGCAGCCAACCTACTCCGGCCCTCTCGGCCGGGGAGCTGTTTTTT.

This clonotype has only a few counts. The chain links TRBV6-5 to TRBJ2-7, with D perhaps being TRBD1 or TRBD2 (5 bases each). There are 14 residues in the CDR3. Germline CDR1 and CDR2: MNHEY and SVGAGI. V was shortened by 0 bases and J by 6 bases, with 12 bases between the two germline ends. For the CDR3, the DNA is TGTGCCAGCAGTTACTCTGGGGGTCCAAGCGAGCAGTACTTC. It specifies CASSYSGGPSEQYF.

This sequence joins TRBV12-3 or TRBV12-4 and TRBJ2-2; a possible D gene is TRBD2 (6 bases). V shed 3 bases and J shed 5 bases, with 16 bases lying between them. This CDR3 contains 16 residues. The CDR3 sequence is CASSLLVRAGTGELFF. The DNA for the CDR3 is TGTGCCAGCAGTTTGCTTGTAAGGGCGGGAACCGGGGAGCTGTTTTTT.

There are many counts of this clonotype. The genes are TRBV20-1 and TRBJ2-1, with 9 bases lining up with TRBD2. The germline gives CDR1 DFQATT, CDR2 SNEGSKA (reference sequence). Trimming at V came to 2 bases and at J to 3 bases, leaving 11 bases not matched to a gene. CDR3 length equals 17 residues. The CDR3 here is CSARKGSGSPYYNEQFF. Here the CDR3 DNA reads TGCAGTGCTAGAAAAGGTAGCGGGAGTCCCTACTACAATGAGCAGTTCTTC.

This clonotype was found many times. The chain links TRBV29-1 to TRBJ1-3; D unresolved. CDR3 length equals 13 residues. V lost 4 bases, J lost 2 bases, and 9 bases lay in between. Germline loops: CDR1 SQVTM, CDR2 ANQGSEA. CDR3 sequence reads: CSVADTTGNTIYF. CDR3 in DNA: TGCAGCGTTGCTGACACAACTGGAAACACCATATATTTT.

This clonotype was found once. The chain uses TRBV5-1 and TRBJ2-3, with 12 bases matching TRBD2. With V trimmed by 0 bases and J by 5 bases, 10 bases remained unmatched. Germline V gene data show CDR1 as SGHRS and CDR2 as YFSETQ. The CDR3 has 18 residues. The CDR3 region is CASSLGGTSGPYGDTQYF. In DNA, the CDR3 is TGCGCCAGCAGCTTGGGTGGGACTAGCGGGCCGTACGGAGATACGCAGTATTTT.

This clonotype was recorded at least ten times. The chain recombines TRBV5-1 with TRBJ1-2, with D perhaps TRBD1 (5 bases). This CDR3 spans 13 amino acids. Germline V gives CDR1 SGHRS, CDR2 YFSETQ. Between the trimmed V and J ends, which lost 9 bases and 2 bases, there was a span of 14 bases. The CDR3 nucleotides read TGCGCCACGGGGGATCCCGCCAACTATGGCTACACCTTC. Protein sequence: CATGDPANYGYTF.

This clonotype has just a few counts. V is TRBV3-1 and J is TRBJ2-1; TRBD2 matches 8 bases. The CDR3 has 13 amino acids. The germline gives CDR1 LGHDT, CDR2 YNNKEL (reference sequence). Losses at the gene ends were 5 bases for V and 8 bases for J; bases not matched to a gene: 5. The CDR3 region is CASSAGGGYEQFF. CDR3 bases: TGTGCCAGCAGCGCGGGGGGAGGGTATGAGCAGTTCTTC.

The rearrangement links TRBV7-9 to TRBJ2-7; 11 positions match TRBD2. CDR1 is SEHNR and CDR2 is FQNEAQ in the germline V gene (reference sequence). Losses at the gene ends were 5 bases for V and 7 bases for J; bases not matched to a gene: 10. The CDR3 sequence is 15 residues long. CDR3 sequence: CASSPMTSGTGEQYF. Written as DNA, the CDR3 is TGTGCCAGCAGCCCCATGACTAGCGGGACGGGGGAGCAGTACTTC.

This clonotype was seen a handful of times. The gene calls are TRBV20-1 and TRBJ2-5; the D gene is possibly TRBD2 (5 bases). There are 14 residues in the CDR3. The germline V and J ends were trimmed by 3 bases and 3 bases, with 14 bases remaining between them. Germline lookup yields CDR1 DFQATT and CDR2 SNEGSKA (reference sequence). CDR3 coding DNA: TGCAGTGCTAGCAACTGGGGAGCAGAAGAGACCCAGTACTTC. Amino acid sequence: CSASNWGAEETQYF.

This clonotype came up many times. V is TRBV20-1 and J is TRBJ2-2; D gene ambiguous. The CDR3 spans 13 residues. Trimming took 3 bases from V and 2 from J, leaving 7 bases between them. CDR1 and CDR2 from the germline V gene are DFQATT and SNEGSKA (reference sequence). In DNA, the CDR3 is TGCAGTGCTAGTGAGGCCAACACCGGGGAGCTGTTTTTT. It encodes CSASEANTGELFF.

There are a few counts of this clonotype. J is TRBJ1-2 and V is TRBV12-3 or TRBV12-4; D unresolved. The V end lost 10 bases, the J end lost 6 bases, and 18 bases lay between the germline ends. This CDR3 comprises 13 residues. The CDR3 loop is CAIQNLNSDGYTF. In DNA form, the CDR3 reads TGTGCCATCCAGAACTTGAATAGCGATGGCTACACCTTC.

The chain couples TRBV18 to TRBJ1-2; perhaps TRBD1 as D (5 bases). Trimming cost V 4 bases and J 4 bases, with 10 bases left between them. The V gene's germline CDR1 is KGHSH and CDR2 LQKENI. The CDR3 has 13 residues. As DNA, the CDR3 is TGTGCCAGCTCACAATCAGGGCTCTATGGCTACACCTTC. The encoded protein is CASSQSGLYGYTF.

The table lists this clonotype with many counts. The chain employs TRBV20-1 and TRBJ2-1; a possible D gene is TRBD2 (5 bases). The ends were cut back, 2 bases at V and 8 bases at J, with 10 bases in the middle. Looked up from germline, CDR1 is DFQATT and CDR2 is SNEGSKA (reference sequence). This CDR3 comprises 12 residues. The CDR3 DNA reads as TGCAGTGCTAGAATGCACGGGGATGAGCAGTTCTTC. Translation gives CSARMHGDEQFF.

The chain combines TRBV7-9 with TRBJ2-3, with 7 positions matching TRBD1. The trim removed 4 bases at V and 0 bases at J, leaving 4 bases unmatched. Germline V gene data show CDR1 as SEHNR and CDR2 as FQNEAQ (reference sequence). This CDR3 has 15 amino acids. Here the CDR3 reads CASSSQGESTDTQYF. DNA for the CDR3: TGTGCCAGCAGCTCTCAGGGGGAAAGCACAGATACGCAGTATTTT.

The chain joins TRBV5-1 to TRBJ2-5; 11 bases agree with TRBD2. This CDR3 has 18 residues. In germline, CDR1 is SGHRS, CDR2 YFSETQ. The V gene end was trimmed by 4 bases and the J gene end by 1 base; junction bases not matched to a gene: 12. DNA of the CDR3: TGCGCCAGCAGCGTCAACCCGACTAGCGGGACCCCCCAAGAGACCCAGTACTTC. The encoded protein is CASSVNPTSGTPQETQYF.

The V call is TRBV15, the J call TRBJ1-2; unclear D gene. This CDR3 contains 13 residues. V was trimmed by 0 bases and J by 8 bases, leaving 10 bases between them. Germline V CDR1 and CDR2: LNHNV, YYDKDF (reference sequence). CDR3 region: CATSRDTRQGYTF. Here the CDR3 DNA reads TGTGCCACCAGCAGAGATACTAGACAAGGCTACACCTTC. The full variable domain, in which reference TRBV15 and TRBJ1-2 provide the parts outside the CDR3, is DAMVIQNPRYQVTQFGKPVTLSCSQTLNHNVMYWYQQKSSQAPKLLFHYYDKDFNNEADTPDNFQSRRPNTSFCFLDIRSPGLGDTAMYLCATSRDTRQGYTFGSGTRLTVV.

Ten or more counts support this clonotype. The V and J genes are TRBV5-1 and TRBJ2-5, with D tentatively TRBD1 (5 bases). The CDR3 runs 14 residues. V lost 5 bases to trimming and J lost 5 bases, with 16 bases between them. Germline CDR1 reads SGHRS; CDR2 reads YFSETQ. CDR3 protein: CASRRQLDSETQYF. In DNA form, the CDR3 reads TGCGCCAGCAGACGACAGCTTGACTCTGAGACCCAGTACTTC.

The chain uses TRBV20-1 and TRBJ2-7; D is perhaps TRBD2 (6 bases). Germline V gene lookup returns CDR1 DFQATT and CDR2 SNEGSKA (reference sequence). This CDR3 contains 16 residues. Deletions cut 5 bases from V and 5 bases from J, with 25 bases between. Here the CDR3 reads CSALFTGSGLIDEQYF. CDR3 coding DNA: TGCAGTGCTCTATTTACCGGGAGCGGATTGATTGACGAGCAGTACTTC.

This clonotype came up a few times. The V call is TRBV7-9, the J call TRBJ2-7, with TRBD2 identical over 11 bases. The CDR3 length is 15 residues. The germline V gene has CDR1 SEHNR and CDR2 FQNEAQ (reference sequence). Trimming at V came to 4 bases and at J to 2 bases, leaving 4 bases not matched to a gene. The CDR3 coding sequence is TGTGCCAGCAGCTCACTAGCGGGAGTTACCTACGAGCAGTACTTC. Translated, it gives CASSSLAGVTYEQYF.

This clonotype was observed a few times. The chain is built from TRBV12-3 or TRBV12-4 and TRBJ2-1; 11 bases are shared with TRBD1. The V and J ends lost 4 bases and 8 bases, in that order; junction bases with no gene match: 10. The CDR3 has 16 amino acids. The CDR3 DNA sequence: TGTGCCAGCAGTTCCTCACGGGACAGGGGGTTCGATGAGCAGTTCTTC. Its protein product is CASSSSRDRGFDEQFF.

In its sample, this clonotype was seen a few times. The chain joins TRBV7-2 to TRBJ2-7; unclear D gene. Germline V gene sequence: CDR1 SGHTA, CDR2 FQGNSA. V was trimmed by 1 base and J by 4 bases, leaving 8 bases between them. CDR3 length: 13 residues. For the CDR3, the DNA is TGTGCCAGCAGCTTAGGACACCAATACGAGCAGTACTTC. Its translation is CASSLGHQYEQYF.

This clonotype has a count of ten or more. The J gene is TRBJ2-3, the V gene TRBV12-3 or TRBV12-4; tentatively, D is TRBD1 (5 bases). This CDR3 region has 15 residues. The ends were cut back, 3 bases at V and 6 bases at J, with 16 bases in the middle. The CDR3 sequence is CASSLGQVVTDTQYF. CDR3 bases: TGTGCCAGCAGTTTGGGGCAGGTTGTTACGGATACGCAGTATTTT.

This clonotype was seen ten or more times. The V call is TRBV7-2, the J call TRBJ1-6; D is unresolved. The germline gives CDR1 SGHTA, CDR2 FQGNSA. Trimming pared 6 bases from V and 0 bases from J, leaving 9 bases between. The CDR3 consists of 15 residues. The CDR3 nucleotides read TGTGCCAGCAGTACGGCTAGCTCCTATAATTCACCCCTCCACTTT. Its protein product is CASSTASSYNSPLHF.

This clonotype was seen repeatedly, ten times or more. The gene calls are TRBV28 and TRBJ2-2; D is uncertain. Looked up from germline, CDR1 is MDHEN and CDR2 is SYDVKM. V was pared by 2 bases and J by 6 bases, with 13 bases between. The CDR3 covers 15 residues. The CDR3 DNA reads TGTGCCAGCAGTTTAATCGGCTCCTTAGCCGGGGAGCTGTTTTTT. Translating it yields CASSLIGSLAGELFF.

This clonotype was recorded many times. V usage is TRBV7-2 and J usage is TRBJ2-1, with D unresolved. Trimming pared 7 bases from V and 14 bases from J, leaving 21 bases between. The CDR3 extends over 13 amino acids. CDR1 is SGHTA and CDR2 is FQGNSA in the germline V gene. Here the CDR3 DNA reads TGTGCCAGCACCTTTTATGGTACAACAAGGGAGTTCTTC. Protein product: CASTFYGTTREFF.